The rows below give T cell receptor beta chains drawn from one sample of a study of cytomegalovirus exposure and HLA in healthy donors. Clones were read by immunoSEQ multiplex PCR, and TCRdb kept only the in-frame ones, dropping some. The sample includes over 100,000 clones, more than 60% of them seen just once. The sample taken for sequencing was PBMCs. The receptors come from a middle-aged man in good health and CMV-seropositive. Both conserved end residues are part of each CDR3. A D gene is named only where the DNA matches it firmly. Only some rows state a clone size, as once, few, many or a class for expanded clones.

clone_size: few
v_call: TRBV15
j_call: TRBJ2-1
d_call: NA
cdr3_aa: CATSRDRVSEQFF
cdr3_nt: TGTGCCACCAGCAGAGATCGGGTGAGCGAGCAGTTCTTC

clone_size: few
v_call: TRBV27
j_call: TRBJ1-4
d_call: NA
cdr3_aa: CASSLRGEKLFF
cdr3_nt: TGTGCCAGCAGTTTAAGGGGTGAAAAACTGTTTTTT

clone_size: NA
v_call: TRBV7-9
j_call: TRBJ2-3
d_call: NA
cdr3_aa: CASSLAESAKDTQYF
cdr3_nt: TGTGCCAGCAGCTTAGCGGAGTCGGCGAAAGATACGCAGTATTTT

clone_size: NA
v_call: TRBV14
j_call: TRBJ1-6
d_call: TRBD1
cdr3_aa: CASSQLGQGYSPLHF
cdr3_nt: TGTGCCAGCAGCCAACTAGGACAGGGGTATTCACCCCTCCACTTT

clone_size: NA
v_call: TRBV2
j_call: TRBJ2-5
d_call: TRBD2
cdr3_aa: CASSEFGTSGGARTQYF
cdr3_nt: TGTGCCAGCAGTGAATTCGGGACTAGCGGGGGGGCCAGGACCCAGTACTTC

clone_size: NA
v_call: TRBV28
j_call: TRBJ2-3
d_call: TRBD1
cdr3_aa: CASSSPGTGDTDTQYF
cdr3_nt: TGTGCCAGCAGCTCCCCCGGGACAGGGGACACAGATACGCAGTATTTT

clone_size: NA
v_call: TRBV15
j_call: TRBJ2-5
d_call: TRBD2
cdr3_aa: CATTPASGRAGETQYF
cdr3_nt: TGTGCCACCACCCCGGCTAGCGGGAGGGCGGGGGAGACCCAGTACTTC

clone_size: NA
v_call: TRBV10-3
j_call: TRBJ2-1
d_call: TRBD2
cdr3_aa: CAIMSGGARGNEQFF
cdr3_nt: TGTGCCATCATGAGCGGGGGGGCCCGAGGCAATGAGCAGTTCTTC

clone_size: NA
v_call: TRBV2
j_call: TRBJ2-5
d_call: NA
cdr3_aa: CARHSEEGETQYF
cdr3_nt: TGTGCCAGGCATAGCGAAGAGGGAGAGACCCAGTACTTC

clone_size: NA
v_call: TRBV6-5
j_call: TRBJ1-3
d_call: NA
cdr3_aa: CASSYSPGGSGNTIYF
cdr3_nt: TGTGCCAGCAGTTACTCGCCCGGAGGCTCTGGAAACACCATATATTTT

clone_size: few
v_call: TRBV2
j_call: TRBJ2-6
d_call: NA
cdr3_aa: CASRTDSGANVLTF
cdr3_nt: TGTGCCAGCAGGACTGACTCTGGGGCCAACGTCCTGACTTTC

clone_size: NA
v_call: TRBV5-4
j_call: TRBJ2-5
d_call: TRBD1
cdr3_aa: CASSPGTGGTAETQYF
cdr3_nt: TGTGCCAGCAGCCCCGGGACAGGGGGAACAGCAGAGACCCAGTACTTC

clone_size: NA
v_call: TRBV7-2
j_call: TRBJ2-7
d_call: TRBD2
cdr3_aa: CARAGTSVYEQYF
cdr3_nt: TGTGCCAGGGCGGGGACTAGCGTCTACGAGCAGTACTTC